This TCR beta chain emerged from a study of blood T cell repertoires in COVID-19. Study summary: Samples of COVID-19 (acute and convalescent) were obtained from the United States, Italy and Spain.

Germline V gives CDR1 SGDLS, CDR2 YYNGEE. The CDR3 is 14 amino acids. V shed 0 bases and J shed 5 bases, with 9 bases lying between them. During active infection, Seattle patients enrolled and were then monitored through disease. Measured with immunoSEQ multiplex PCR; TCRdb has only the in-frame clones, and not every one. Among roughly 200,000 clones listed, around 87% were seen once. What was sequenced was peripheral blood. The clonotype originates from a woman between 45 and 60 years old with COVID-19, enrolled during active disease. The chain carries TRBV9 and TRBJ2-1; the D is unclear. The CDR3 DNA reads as TGTGCCAGCAGCGTAGATTCACATAACAATGAGCAGTTCTTC. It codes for CASSVDSHNNEQFF. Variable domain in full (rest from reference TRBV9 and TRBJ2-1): DSGVTQTPKHLITATGQRVTLRCSPRSGDLSVYWYQQSLDQGLQFLIQYYNGEERAKGNILERFSAQQFPDLHSELNLSSLELGDSALYFCASSVDSHNNEQFFGPGTRLTVL.